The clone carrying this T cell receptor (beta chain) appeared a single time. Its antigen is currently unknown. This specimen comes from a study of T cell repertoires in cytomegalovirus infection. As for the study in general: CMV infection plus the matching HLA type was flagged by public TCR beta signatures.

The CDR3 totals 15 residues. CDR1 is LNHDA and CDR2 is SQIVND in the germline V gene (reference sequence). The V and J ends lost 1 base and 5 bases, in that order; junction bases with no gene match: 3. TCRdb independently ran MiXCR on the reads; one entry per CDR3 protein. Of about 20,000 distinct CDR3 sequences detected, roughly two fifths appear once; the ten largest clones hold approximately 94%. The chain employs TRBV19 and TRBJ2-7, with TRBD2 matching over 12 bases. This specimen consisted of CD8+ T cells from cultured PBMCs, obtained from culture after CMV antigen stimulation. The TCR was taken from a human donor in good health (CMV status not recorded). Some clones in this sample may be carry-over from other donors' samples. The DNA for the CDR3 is TGTGCCAGTAGTATAGGGACTAGCGGGATCCACGAGCAGTACTTC. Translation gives CASSIGTSGIHEQYF.